This paragraph covers one T cell receptor beta chain sequence. The sample belongs to a study of blood T cell repertoires in COVID-19. Authors' methods: Reference gene primer amplification gave estimated nucleated cell counts. The table came from immunoSEQ multiplex PCR; TCRdb's copy has only in-frame clones and leaves some out. The V and J calls and clone size are taken from that table; D and trimming were inferred from the DNA. The sample has about 250,000 clones, roughly 86% seen once; the top ten hold over 5.5%. The length of the CDR3 is 16 residues. Germline CDR1 is SGHNT and CDR2 is YYREEE (reference sequence). V dropped 4 bases and J dropped 3 bases, with 20 bases sitting between them.

This sequence was found in a woman older than 75 with COVID-19, enrolled during active disease. The rearrangement links TRBV5-4 to TRBJ2-7, with a tentative D call TRBD1 (5 bases). The sample taken for sequencing was peripheral blood. CDR3: CASSPDRAQVGYEQYF. DNA of the CDR3: TGTGCCAGCAGCCCTGACAGAGCCCAGGTCGGCTACGAGCAGTACTTC.